The T cell receptor (beta chain) under discussion was sequenced for a study of monozygotic twins with inflammatory bowel disease. TCRdb re-called the 5' RACE reads and gives one entry per CDR3 protein, without DNA. Its table records approximately 400,000 distinct CDR3 sequences. Source material: blood. This receptor was obtained from a human donor with ulcerative colitis or Crohn's disease, or a healthy co-twin of an affected twin (not recorded which).

CDR3 loop: CASSQEALAGNEQFF. The chain joins TRBV4-3 to TRBJ2-1; the D call of TRBD2 rests on TCRdb alone, since no DNA is present to check it. In germline, CDR1 is LGHNA, CDR2 YSLEER. This CDR3 has 15 residues.